The table lists the clone carrying this T cell receptor (beta chain) with many counts. Unique molecular identifiers were built into the TCRbeta library. Each CDR3 protein gets one entry after TCRdb re-called the PCR reads with MiXCR. The sample contains under 300,000 distinct CDR3 sequences, 9.5% to 13% of which appear only once. The V gene end was trimmed by 4 bases and the J gene end by 2 bases; junction bases not matched to a gene: 6. In germline, CDR1 is SGHRS, CDR2 YFSETQ. The CDR3 covers 16 residues. This sample stems from a study of T-cell reconstitution after alpha-beta-depleted transplantation in children.

The rearrangement links TRBV5-1 to TRBJ2-7; 13 bases fit TRBD2. This clonotype was sampled from a male patient between 2 and 15 years old who had a stem cell transplant for chronic granulomatous disease, so the T cells may come from the graft donor. Sample: peripheral blood, taken 180 days after TCRalphabeta/CD19-depleted stem cell transplant. CDR3 residues: CASSVKGLAGTYEQYF. The CDR3 DNA follows: TGCGCCAGCAGCGTGAAGGGACTAGCGGGGACCTACGAGCAGTACTTC.